The clone carrying this TCR beta chain came up a few times. The antigen remains undetermined. V lost 2 bases and J lost 5, with 19 bases in between. This CDR3 contains 17 residues. The authors ran a second PCR of about 7 to 11 cycles using a sample-barcoded 5' primer and a J-beta primer mix. A template-switch adaptor that had 12 random nucleotides put a tag on each cDNA molecule. TCRdb called the 5' RACE reads again in MiXCR, with one record for every CDR3 protein. The sample carries roughly 830,000 distinct CDR3 sequences, approximately 65% recorded once. This record comes from a study of blood T cells in healthy people across ages. General study results and limits: The fall in TCR beta diversity per million T cells was roughly linear with age. Percentage of naive T cells showed a strong correlation with TCR beta diversity.

The receptor's source is a man younger than 40 in good health. The chain uses TRBV12-3 or TRBV12-4 and TRBJ2-1, with D possibly TRBD2 on 7 matching bases. Sequenced sample: blood. CDR3 DNA sequence: TGTGCCAGCAGTTTACCCTTAGGGGGGGGGGCCAACAATGAGCAGTTCTTC. Protein sequence: CASSLPLGGGANNEQFF.